A single sample gave rise to the 19 T cell receptor beta chains below, sequenced in a study of vaccination effects on CD4 cells after COVID-19. These receptors have no identified antigens. Before sequencing, viral peptide pools were used by the ViraFEST assay to expand antigen-specific CD4+ T cells. With nine to eleven days of culture completed, CD4+ T cells were isolated. People in the vaccine group had not been infected with SARS-CoV-2 before, and their nucleocapsid antibodies were negative. Assay: immunoSEQ multiplex PCR; the TCRdb copy retains only in-frame clones and omits some. Of approximately 74,000 clones in the sample, under 85% were seen once. The sequencing here drew on CD4+ T cells from PBMCs cultured with HCoV-NL63 spike peptides, taken before COVID-19 vaccination. These receptors came from a human donor who received a COVID-19 vaccine.

This clone is a singleton in its sample. V usage is TRBV5-1 and J usage is TRBJ2-5, with 15 bases identical to TRBD2. Trimming at V came to 4 bases and at J to 3 bases, leaving 4 bases not matched to a gene. Germline assignment: CDR1 SGHRS and CDR2 YFSETQ. There are 16 residues in the CDR3. The CDR3 DNA sequence: TGCGCCAGCAGCCTGGGACTAGCGGGGGGAGAAGAGACCCAGTACTTC. Its protein is CASSLGLAGGEETQYF.

The chain recombines TRBV3-1 (or the pseudogene TRBV3-2) with TRBJ2-4; TRBD1 is a possible D gene (5 bases). Germline V gene sequence: CDR1 LGHDT, CDR2 YNNKEL (reference sequence). This CDR3 comprises 18 residues. V dropped 5 bases and J dropped 2 bases, with 22 bases sitting between them. CDR3: CASSEIDSFGLSKNIQYF. The CDR3 bases are TGTGCCAGCAGCGAAATAGACAGTTTTGGTCTATCCAAAAACATTCAGTACTTC.

This chain links TRBV28 with TRBJ2-7; 7 bases fit TRBD1. Germline values: CDR1 MDHEN, CDR2 SYDVKM. The junction had 8 bases not matched to a gene; V was cut back by 5 bases and J by 10 bases. The CDR3 is made up of 12 amino acids. CDR3 region: CASSTGTVNQYV. CDR3 in DNA: TGTGCCAGCAGTACCGGGACAGTGAACCAGTACGTC.

There are a few counts of this clone. This rearrangement joins TRBV7-8 to TRBJ2-7; D may be TRBD1 or TRBD2 (5 bases each). Trimming stripped 5 bases from V and 3 bases from J, with 23 bases between. The CDR3 is 17 amino acids. Germline lookup yields CDR1 SGHVS and CDR2 FQNEAQ. The CDR3 sequence is CASSASVGPRGVYEQYV. The CDR3 coding sequence is TGTGCCAGCAGCGCGAGCGTCGGGCCTCGAGGGGTCTACGAGCAGTACGTC.

As DNA, the CDR3 is TGTGCCAGCAGTAGGCGAGGGACCGGACCCTATTTTTCACCCCTCCACTTT. It translates to CASSRRGTGPYFSPLHF. The chain is built from TRBV27 and TRBJ1-6; perhaps TRBD1 as D (5 bases). V was pared by 5 bases and J by 9 bases, with 23 bases between. The CDR3 contains 17 residues. Germline V gene lookup returns CDR1 MNHEY and CDR2 SMNVEV (reference sequence).

The rearrangement links TRBV7-2 to TRBJ2-3, with D perhaps TRBD2 (6 bases). Germline loops: CDR1 SGHTA, CDR2 FQGNSA. CDR3 length equals 15 residues. The germline V and J ends were trimmed by 1 base and 4 bases, with 12 bases remaining between them. CDR3 loop: CASSLGPGESDTQYF. CDR3 nucleotide sequence: TGTGCCAGCAGCTTAGGGCCGGGGGAGTCAGATACGCAGTATTTT.

V gene TRBV12-3 or TRBV12-4 combines with J gene TRBJ1-1; maybe TRBD1 (6 bases). V shed 4 bases and J shed 7 bases, with 10 bases lying between them. This CDR3 has 12 residues. The CDR3 DNA follows: TGTGCCAGCAGTTCCGGGACATATGAAGCTTTCTTT. Translation gives CASSSGTYEAFF.

This clone was observed once. This sequence joins TRBV3-1 (or the pseudogene TRBV3-2) and TRBJ2-3; D uncertain. Germline CDR1 and CDR2: LGHDT and YNNKEL (reference sequence). V gave up 0 bases and J gave up 14 bases, with 18 bases separating them. CDR3 length: 14 amino acids. The CDR3 is CASSQDWAGRATYF. In nucleotides, the CDR3 is TGTGCCAGCAGCCAAGATTGGGCTGGGCGAGCGACGTATTTT.

J is TRBJ1-2 and V is TRBV7-2, with D tentatively TRBD1 (6 bases). Looked up from germline, CDR1 is SGHTA and CDR2 is FQGNSA. The V and J ends lost 0 bases and 3 bases respectively, with 11 bases between them. This CDR3 is built from 15 residues. The CDR3 DNA reads as TGTGCCAGCAGCTTAGCGGCAGGGGCTGACTATGGCTACACCTTC. As protein: CASSLAAGADYGYTF.

The chain employs TRBV19 and TRBJ1-5, with D tentatively TRBD1 (6 bases). The CDR3 totals 16 residues. The germline V and J ends were trimmed by 4 bases and 5 bases, with 18 bases remaining between them. Germline loops: CDR1 LNHDA, CDR2 SQIVND (reference sequence). The CDR3 bases are TGTGCCAGTAGTACTTCCCCGGGGGGCGGTGATCAGCCCCAGCATTTT. Its translation: CASSTSPGGGDQPQHF.

This chain connects TRBV11-2 to TRBJ2-1; TRBD2 aligns across 15 bases. Germline CDR1 and CDR2: SGHAT and FQNNGV. J gave up 10 bases and V 4 bases, and 2 bases lay outside the gene matches. This CDR3 contains 14 residues. The CDR3 DNA follows: TGTGCCAGCAGCTCTGGGACTAGCGGGGGGGAGCAGTTCTTC. Its translation is CASSSGTSGGEQFF.

V is TRBV9 and J is TRBJ1-4, with a weak D call TRBD1 (5 bases). The CDR3 spans 13 residues. Per the germline V gene, CDR1 is SGDLS and CDR2 is YYNGEE. The germline V and J ends were trimmed by 6 bases and 4 bases, with 10 bases remaining between them. The CDR3 loop is CASTGTDNEKLFF. Here the CDR3 DNA reads TGTGCCAGCACCGGGACGGATAATGAAAAACTGTTTTTT. Combining the CDR3 with reference TRBV9 and TRBJ1-4 gives the whole variable domain DSGVTQTPKHLITATGQRVTLRCSPRSGDLSVYWYQQSLDQGLQFLIQYYNGEERAKGNILERFSAQQFPDLHSELNLSSLELGDSALYFCASTGTDNEKLFFGSGTQLSVL.

The chain combines TRBV3-1 (or the pseudogene TRBV3-2) with TRBJ1-3; D is ambiguous. Trimming left V 3 bases short and J 4 bases short, with 13 bases between. Germline CDR1 LGHDT, CDR2 YNNKEL (reference sequence). This CDR3 has 15 residues. The CDR3 loop is CASSHLASGGNTIYF. In DNA, the CDR3 is TGTGCCAGCAGCCATCTCGCATCGGGCGGAAACACCATATATTTT.

The chain recombines TRBV5-4 with TRBJ2-3; possibly TRBD1 for D (5 bases). Trimming left V 7 bases short and J 3 bases short, with 12 bases between. Per germline, CDR1 SGHNT and CDR2 YYREEE (reference sequence). This CDR3 is built from 13 residues. The CDR3 here is CASSSQGTDTQYF. For the CDR3, the DNA is TGTGCCAGCTCAAGTCAGGGAACAGATACGCAGTATTTT. The full variable domain, in which reference TRBV5-4 and TRBJ2-3 provide the parts outside the CDR3, is ETGVTQSPTHLIKTRGQQVTLRCSSQSGHNTVSWYQQALGQGPQFIFQYYREEENGRGNFPPRFSGLQFPNYSSELNVNALELDDSALYLCASSSQGTDTQYFGPGTRLTVL.

This clone has only a few counts. The rearrangement uses TRBV3-1 (or the pseudogene TRBV3-2) and TRBJ1-6, with a possible D match to TRBD1 (5 bases). V lost 11 bases, J lost 10 bases, and 18 bases lay in between. Per the germline V gene, CDR1 is LGHDT and CDR2 is YNNKEL (reference sequence). CDR3 size: 13 residues. CDR3 protein: CASGDLGKSPLHF. For the CDR3, the DNA is TGTGCCTCGGGGGACTTGGGAAAGTCACCCCTCCACTTT.

The gene calls are TRBV12-3 or TRBV12-4 and TRBJ1-2; D is possibly TRBD1 (6 bases). The CDR3 length is 10 residues. The germline V and J ends were trimmed by 11 bases and 12 bases, with 16 bases remaining between them. CDR3 nucleotides: TGTGCCGGCGGAAGGGGGTGGAACACCTTC. Translation gives CAGGRGWNTF.

CDR3 bases: TGCAGCGTTCCCAGGGAGCAGTTCTTC. Its translation: CSVPREQFF. This rearrangement joins TRBV29-1 to TRBJ2-1; D unclear. The CDR3 has 9 amino acids. Germline V lookup: CDR1 SQVTM, CDR2 ANQGSEA. V lost 5 bases to trimming and J lost 10 bases, with 6 bases between them.

The V call is TRBV6-5, the J call TRBJ1-1, with D possibly matching TRBD1 (5 bases). The V gene's germline CDR1 is MNHEY and CDR2 SVGAGI. Trimming removed 4 bases at V and 8 bases at J, with 11 bases between. The CDR3 extends over 12 amino acids. The CDR3 DNA sequence: TGTGCCAGCAGTTGGGCTCGGGGGGAAGCTTTCTTT. This translates into CASSWARGEAFF.

This chain links TRBV7-7 with TRBJ2-2, with 7 positions matching TRBD1. With 2 bases clipped from V and 3 bases from J, the junction kept 9 bases outside the gene matches. Germline CDR1 and CDR2: SSHAT and FNYEAQ (reference sequence). The CDR3 totals 17 residues. DNA for the CDR3: TGTGCCAGCAGCTTAAGGGCGTCAGGGGGAGACACCGGGGAGCTGTTTTTT. It specifies CASSLRASGGDTGELFF.